The clone carrying this T cell receptor (beta chain) was recorded a few times. Its antigen is unidentified. Given a much more abundant clone one base away, this may be a read error. Template material for amplifying TCR beta CDR3 regions consisted of RNA transcripts. In the first-round RT-PCR of the TCR CDR3, the HTBI primer set was used. MiXCR, applied by TCRdb to the multiplex PCR reads, yields one record per CDR3 protein. Of about 400,000 distinct CDR3 sequences in the sample, approximately 14% are singletons; the top ten hold about 20%. The entry originates in a study of T cells in Graves' hyperthyroidism and ophthalmopathy. Study-wide points: Expanded thyroid clonotypes (above 0.001) were mostly also found in blood.

The cohort's ophthalmopathy patients, a group with duration under 3 months, had a Clinical Activity Score of at least 3 and a NOSPECS grade of at least 4. Source material for PBMCs was around 10 ml fresh peripheral blood. The CDR3 sequence is 16 residues long. V shed 4 bases and J shed 5 bases, with 18 bases lying between them. CDR1 is LGHDT, CDR2 YNNKEL, per germline (reference sequence). The chain carries TRBV3-1 and TRBJ2-1; TRBD2 is a possible D gene (6 bases). The clonotype comes from a woman aged 60 to 75 with Graves' ophthalmopathy. Sequencing input: blood. CDR3 DNA sequence: TGTGCCAGCAGCCTACCCGGGACTGGCGGGAACAATGAGCAGTTCTTC. Amino acid sequence: CASSLPGTGGNNEQFF.